A selection of T cell receptor beta chains follows, all from one sample in a study of control samples from healthy donors and cancer patients. The assay was immunoSEQ multiplex PCR, and TCRdb's table has in-frame clones only and misses some. The sample has approximately 130,000 clones; around 87% are singletons. Sequenced sample: blood. These receptors were obtained from a man between 40 and 49 years old in good health. CDR3s leave out the opening cysteine and the closing phenylalanine or tryptophan.

>TRBJ2-7|TRBV30
AWGTGHDEQY
>TRBJ1-1|TRBV5-6
ASSFTGGRVTEAF
>TRBJ1-1|TRBV7-3
ASSLTGVAGNTEAF
>TRBJ2-3|TRBV7-9
ASSLTSGGADTQY
>TRBJ2-1|TRBV5-1
ASSLYGSYNEQF
>TRBJ1-2|TRBV5-1
ASSSQGGRTNYGYT
>TRBJ2-5|TRBV27
ASRGHTEETQY
>TRBJ2-7|TRBV4-1
ASSPIGREVSYEQY
>TRBJ2-7|TRBV3-1/TRBV3-2
ASSRGGTYEQY
>TRBJ1-6|TRBV6-6
ASSYSGTGSPLH
>TRBJ1-4|TRBV28
ASSPSRGGREKLF
>TRBJ2-7|TRBV5-6
ASMLTGGISYEQY